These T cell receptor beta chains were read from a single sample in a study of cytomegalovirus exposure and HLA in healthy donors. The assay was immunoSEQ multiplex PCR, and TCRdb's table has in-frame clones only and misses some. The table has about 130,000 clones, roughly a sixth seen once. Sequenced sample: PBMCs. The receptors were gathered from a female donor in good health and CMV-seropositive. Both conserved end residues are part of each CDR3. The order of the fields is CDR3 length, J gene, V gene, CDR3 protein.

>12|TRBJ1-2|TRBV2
CASRERGDGYTF
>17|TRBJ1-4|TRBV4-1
CASSQAAGWGRGEKLFF
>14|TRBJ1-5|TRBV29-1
CSVALSARGQPQHF
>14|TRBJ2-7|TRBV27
CASGSSSWSYEQYF
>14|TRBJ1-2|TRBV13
CASSLQGGGYGYTF
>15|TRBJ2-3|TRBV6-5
CASSQLRTTADTQYF
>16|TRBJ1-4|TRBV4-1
CASSLDRVPTNEKLFF
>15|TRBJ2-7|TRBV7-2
CASSSKAGGPHEQYF
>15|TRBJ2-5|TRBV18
CASSPPRGSAETQYF
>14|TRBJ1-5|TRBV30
CAWTRPGGRSPQHF
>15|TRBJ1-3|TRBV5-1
CASSTRGLIGNTIYF
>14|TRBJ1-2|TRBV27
CASSLFGGVYGYTF
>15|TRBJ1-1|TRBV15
CATRAPGHPNTEAFF
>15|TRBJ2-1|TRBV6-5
CASSQRAGAYNEQFF
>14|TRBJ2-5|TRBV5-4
CASSGSRVVETQYF
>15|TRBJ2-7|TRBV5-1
CASSFIGQGWDEQYF
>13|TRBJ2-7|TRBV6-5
CASSYSRSYEQYF
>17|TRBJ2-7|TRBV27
CASSPRGLAGDHYEQYF
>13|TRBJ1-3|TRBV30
CAFRGLGGNTIYF
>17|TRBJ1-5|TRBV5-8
CASSLTGIRGPGQPQHF
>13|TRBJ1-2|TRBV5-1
CASSLTGAEGYTF
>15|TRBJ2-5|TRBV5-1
CASSPLRTGQETQYF